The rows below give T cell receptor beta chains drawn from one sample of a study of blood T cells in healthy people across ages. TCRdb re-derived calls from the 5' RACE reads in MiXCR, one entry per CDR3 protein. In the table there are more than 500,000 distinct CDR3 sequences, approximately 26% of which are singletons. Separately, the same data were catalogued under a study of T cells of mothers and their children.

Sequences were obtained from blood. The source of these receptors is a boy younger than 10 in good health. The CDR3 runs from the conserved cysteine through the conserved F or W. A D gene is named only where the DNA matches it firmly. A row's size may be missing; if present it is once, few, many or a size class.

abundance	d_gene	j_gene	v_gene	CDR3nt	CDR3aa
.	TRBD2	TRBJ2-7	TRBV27	TGTGCCAGCAGTTTACGGACTAGCTACGAGCAGTACTTC	CASSLRTSYEQYF
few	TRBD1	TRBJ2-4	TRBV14	TGTGCCAGCAGCCAAGCCCGGACAGGGGGAAAAAACATTCAGTACTTC	CASSQARTGGKNIQYF
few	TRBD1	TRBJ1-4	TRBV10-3	TGTGCCATCAGTGCGGACAGGGATACAGAAAAACTGTTTTTT	CAISADRDTEKLFF
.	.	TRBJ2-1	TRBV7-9	TGTGCCAGCAGCCCCAAGAGAAGCTCCTACAATGAGCAGTTCTTC	CASSPKRSSYNEQFF
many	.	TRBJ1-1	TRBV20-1	TGCAGTGCTAGAGTAACGGTTGACACTGAAGCTTTCTTT	CSARVTVDTEAFF
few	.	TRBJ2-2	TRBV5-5	TGTGCCAGCAGCGCCCCCGTGGCAGGAAGCGGGGAGCTGTTTTTT	CASSAPVAGSGELFF
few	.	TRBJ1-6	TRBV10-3	TGTGCCATCAACCGGGACGTGAATTCACCCCTCCACTTT	CAINRDVNSPLHF
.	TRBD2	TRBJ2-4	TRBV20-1	TGCAGTGCTAGAGATCAGGGAGTTAGCGGGACTTTTCCCCTGGGTAAAAACATTCAGTCCTTC	CSARDQGVSGTFPLGKNIQSF
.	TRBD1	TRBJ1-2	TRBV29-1	TGCAGCGTTGTCGGAACGGGACAGGGGGCTAACACCTTC	CSVVGTGQGANTF
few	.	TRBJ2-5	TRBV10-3	TGTGCCATCAGTGAGTACGAGAAGGGGACCCAGTACTTC	CAISEYEKGTQYF
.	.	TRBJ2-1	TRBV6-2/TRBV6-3	TGTGCCAGCACCAACCGGACTTCACGATTCAATGAGCAGTTCTTC	CASTNRTSRFNEQFF
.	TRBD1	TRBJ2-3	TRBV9	TGTGCCAGCAGCGTTCGGGACAGGGGGTTGGATACGCAGTATTTT	CASSVRDRGLDTQYF
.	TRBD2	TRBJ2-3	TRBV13	TGTGCCAGCAGCTCAGAAGCGGGGGTGCAGTATTTT	CASSSEAGVQYF
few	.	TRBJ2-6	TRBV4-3	TGCGCCAGCAGCCACAGTCGCTCTGGGGCCAACGTCCTGACTTTC	CASSHSRSGANVLTF
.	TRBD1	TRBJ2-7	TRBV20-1	TGCAGTGCTAGAGTAAGTGGGGGACAGCGCTCCTACGAGCAGTACTTC	CSARVSGGQRSYEQYF
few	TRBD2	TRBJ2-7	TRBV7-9	TGTGCCAGCAGCGCGGGACTAGCACCTACGGAGCAGTACTTC	CASSAGLAPTEQYF
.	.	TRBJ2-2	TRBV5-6	TGTGCCAGCAGCTTGGCCAAGCTGCCCACCGGGGAGCTGTTTTTT	CASSLAKLPTGELFF
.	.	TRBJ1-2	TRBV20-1	TGCAGTGCTAGAGTGACTCAGCGAAACTATGGCTACACCTTC	CSARVTQRNYGYTF
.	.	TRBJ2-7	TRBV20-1	TGCAGTGCACGGAGGACCGGGAGTGTGTGGGAGCAGTACTTC	CSARRTGSVWEQYF
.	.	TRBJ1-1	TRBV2	TGTGCCAGCAGTCGAAGCCTCCCCGAGAAAGCTTTCTTT	CASSRSLPEKAFF
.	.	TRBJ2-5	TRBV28	TGTGCCAGCAGTTTTCGGGGGCGAGGATCGAAGACCCAGTACTTC	CASSFRGRGSKTQYF
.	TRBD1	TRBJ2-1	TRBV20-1	TGCAGTCAAAGGGGGCGGGCTACCCTATACAATGAGCAGTTCTTC	CSQRGRATLYNEQFF